Sequencing of this T cell receptor beta chain was carried out in a study of blood T cells in healthy people across ages. Many counts were recorded for this clonotype. Next came a second PCR, run for roughly 6 to 11 cycles, which used a sample-barcoded 5' primer along with a J-beta primer mix. TCRdb passed the 5' RACE reads through MiXCR, listing each CDR3 protein once. This sample has just under 900,000 distinct CDR3 sequences, with around 28% found just once. The CDR3 is 15 residues long. The V gene's germline CDR1 is DFQATT and CDR2 SNEGSKA (reference sequence). The ends lost 5 bases at V and 0 bases at J; junction bases unmatched: 3.

The chain links TRBV20-1 to TRBJ2-1, with 11 bases lining up with TRBD1. The origin of this receptor is a woman of 80 years or more in good health. Sequencing used blood. Written as DNA, the CDR3 is TGCAGTGCTCGGGACAGGGGGAGCTCCTACAATGAGCAGTTCTTC. Translation gives CSARDRGSSYNEQFF.